The source of this TCR beta chain is a study of response to subunit inactivated influenza vaccine (dated by TCRdb to the late 2010s). Background for the entire study: Deep quantitative T cell receptor repertoire profiling was used in the study to track responses to a trivalent subunit inactivated influenza vaccine. General conclusions and limits of the study: It was suggested by the authors that each seasonal influenza vaccination may recruit only a limited number of new T cells.

CDR1 and CDR2 are drawn from the germline V gene: MNHEY, SVGEGT. Trimming takes 0 bases from V and 5 bases from J, and the germline ends sit 4 bases apart. Taken from cysteine to phenylalanine, the CDR3 has 13 residues. The only DNA kept is the CDR3, 39 bases in frame from the first base. On this clonotype: Its antigen remains unidentified. One base away there is no much larger clone; base qualities are not given.

Receptor amplification or capture employed RT-PCR. The sequencer listed for this sample is Illumina HiSeq 2500. In TCRdb, the public reads were trimmed at Q25 with fastp and aligned with MiXCR, with productive beta chains retained. Identical CDR3 protein sequences are pooled into one entry, listed with their most common genes and DNA. The sample table shows 630,000 or so distinct CDR3 sequences, and approximately 15% are seen once. Under 14% of the sample is held by the ten biggest clonotypes. The chain was built from TRBV6-2 or TRBV6-3 and TRBJ2-2, with the D gene uncertain. Sequencing was performed on PBMCs from blood, taken 11 to 12 days after vaccination. The TCR sequence derives from a man in his fifties who received an inactivated influenza vaccine. Donor details come from another sample of the same person, matched by shared clones. The nucleotide sequence is TGTGCCAGCAGTTACTCGGCAACCGGGGAGCTGTTTTTT. This yields the protein CASSYSATGELFF.